These 19 T cell receptor beta chains originate from one sample sequenced in a study of CXCR3-negative and CXCR3-positive naive CD8 T cells. General observations from the study: Naive CXCR3-positive cells had TRB CDR3s more hydrophobic than those of CXCR3-negative naive cells.

Which antigens these TCRs recognize remains unknown. The libraries of TRB cDNA were prepared using 5' RACE with UMI labels. TCRdb re-called the 5' RACE reads; every CDR3 protein appears as one record, without DNA. The table gives 6,000 or so distinct CDR3 sequences; the top ten clones make up around 1.7% of it. Sequencing used naive CXCR3+ CD8+ T cells from blood. The subset is: CD45RO-CCR7+CD27+CD95- naive CD8+ T cells expressing CXCR3 (TNR3+). The receptors come from a human donor in good health. Some clones in this sample may be carry-over from other donors' samples.

This clonotype registers medium-sized by frequency. CDR3 sequence reads: CSVEELGVGTDTQYF. The J gene is TRBJ2-3, the V gene TRBV29-1; TCRdb calls TRBD1, which cannot be checked without DNA. From germline, CDR1 is SQVTM and CDR2 ANQGSEA. The CDR3 runs to 15 residues.

Here the CDR3 reads CSAREVGDDTDTQYF. The chain has TRBV20-1 and TRBJ2-3; TCRdb indicates TRBD1, and absent DNA this call remains unverified. Germline loops: CDR1 DFQATT, CDR2 SNEGSKA (reference sequence). The CDR3 covers 15 residues.

The gene calls are TRBV7-9 and TRBJ2-7; checking the TCRdb D call of TRBD1 is not possible without DNA. CDR3 length: 12 amino acids. CDR1 is SEHNR, CDR2 FQNEAQ, per germline (reference sequence). CDR3 loop: CASSPPLRGQYF.

This clonotype is called medium-sized based on its frequency. The chain combines TRBV7-9 with TRBJ1-1; no DNA is available, so the TRBD1 call from TCRdb remains unchecked. This CDR3 contains 14 residues. Germline V gene lookup returns CDR1 SEHNR and CDR2 FQNEAQ (reference sequence). The CDR3: CASRAGQGNTEAFF.

By frequency, this clonotype registers medium-sized. V is TRBV5-6 and J is TRBJ1-2; lacking DNA, the TRBD1 call made by TCRdb goes unchecked. This CDR3 comprises 15 residues. Germline lookup yields CDR1 SGHDT and CDR2 YYEEEE. CDR3 loop: CASSSRDRGSYGYTF. The complete variable domain, with remaining parts taken from reference TRBV5-6 and TRBJ1-2, reads DAGVTQSPTHLIKTRGQQVTLRCSPKSGHDTVSWYQQALGQGPQFIFQYYEEEERQRGNFPDRFSGHQFPNYSSELNVNALLLGDSALYLCASSSRDRGSYGYTFGSGTRLTVV.

Its frequency marks this clonotype as medium-sized. J is TRBJ1-2 and V is TRBV20-1. Germline CDR1 reads DFQATT; CDR2 reads SNEGSKA (reference sequence). This CDR3 has 13 amino acids. The CDR3 here is CSARDPGNYGYTF.

This clonotype is labeled medium-sized based on frequency. The J gene is TRBJ2-1, the V gene TRBV10-3. This CDR3 comprises 12 residues. Looked up from germline, CDR1 is ENHRY and CDR2 is SYGVKD. CDR3 region: CAISGLPNEQFF.

By frequency, this clonotype is medium-sized. V and J are TRBV21-1 and TRBJ2-7. TRBV21-1 constitutes a pseudogene. This CDR3 has 14 residues. The CDR3 sequence: CASSIGQDLYEQYF.

The chain recombines TRBV29-1 with TRBJ2-3; TCRdb designates TRBD1, a call that cannot be tested without DNA. Looked up from germline, CDR1 is SQVTM and CDR2 is ANQGSEA. The CDR3 spans 13 residues. CDR3 loop: CSVVRDSTDTQYF.

The V gene is TRBV11-2, the J gene TRBJ1-1. Germline V gene sequence: CDR1 SGHAT, CDR2 FQNNGV. The CDR3 is 13 residues long. The CDR3 here is CASSLGFRTEAFF.

Considering frequency, this clonotype is medium-sized. The rearrangement links TRBV7-9 to TRBJ1-2. The CDR3 runs 11 residues. Germline V gene sequence: CDR1 SEHNR, CDR2 FQNEAQ (reference sequence). CDR3 amino acids: CASSLTVGYTF.

Considering frequency, this clonotype is medium-sized (0.01 to 0.1%). The chain uses TRBV12-3 or TRBV12-4 and TRBJ2-1; the D call from TCRdb, TRBD2, cannot be confirmed without DNA. The CDR3 loop spans 15 amino acids. This chain's CDR3 is CASSFLAESYNEQFF.

The CDR3 spells CAIHGAGGPNTGELFF. The chain is built from TRBV7-9 and TRBJ2-2; TCRdb selects TRBD2, and the lack of DNA leaves this call unchecked. The CDR3 totals 16 residues. CDR1 is SEHNR, CDR2 FQNEAQ, per germline (reference sequence).

This clonotype ranks as medium-sized in terms of frequency. The chain links TRBV29-1 to TRBJ1-2. The CDR3 sequence is 13 residues long. Germline CDR1 SQVTM, CDR2 ANQGSEA. CDR3 in amino acids: CSVEDRRIYGYTF.

The chain links TRBV29-1 to TRBJ2-5; absent DNA, TCRdb's TRBD2 call cannot be checked. The CDR3 spans 14 residues. CDR1 is SQVTM, CDR2 ANQGSEA, per germline. The CDR3: CSALGGANQETQYF.

This chain's CDR3 is CASSQEWGYEQYF. V usage is TRBV4-3 and J usage is TRBJ2-7. CDR1 and CDR2 (germline): LGHNA, YSLEER. The CDR3 contains 13 residues.

This clonotype is classed as medium-sized by frequency. The chain joins TRBV27 to TRBJ1-6; TCRdb's D call of TRBD1 is untestable without DNA. This CDR3 has 15 amino acids. The germline V gene has CDR1 MNHEY and CDR2 SMNVEV (reference sequence). The CDR3 loop is CASSPRDRGSSPLHF.

The V call is TRBV7-3, the J call TRBJ1-1. The CDR3 is made up of 13 amino acids. Germline V gene data show CDR1 as SGHTA and CDR2 as FQGTGA. CDR3 sequence reads: CASSLEGNTEAFF.

The rearrangement uses TRBV5-1 and TRBJ2-1. The germline gives CDR1 SGHRS, CDR2 YFSETQ. The CDR3 extends over 13 amino acids. This chain's CDR3 is CASSLRAYNEQFF.